This T cell receptor (beta chain) was identified during a study of T cell repertoires in cytomegalovirus infection. Looking at the study overall: CMV epitopes, recently identified HLA-C-restricted and well-studied HLA-B-restricted, were used. Shared public TCR beta signatures pointed to both CMV infection and a matching HLA type.

TCRdb recomputed calls from the reads with MiXCR, one row per CDR3 protein. The top ten clones hold 48% of a sample with around 570,000 distinct CDR3 sequences, 40% of them seen once. This CDR3 is built from 16 residues. V shed 6 bases, J shed 4 bases, and the junction held 15 bases outside the gene matches. CDR1 and CDR2 (germline): DFQATT, SNEGSKA (reference sequence). Of note for this clonotype: The antigen is not known.

The genes are TRBV20-1 and TRBJ2-5; 9 bases align to TRBD2. This TCR was recovered from a human donor in good health (CMV status not recorded). Some clones in this sample may be carry-over from other donors' samples. Specimen: cultured PBMCs, collected from culture after CMV antigen stimulation. The CDR3 is CSAPIMVVAGAETQYF. CDR3 DNA sequence: TGCAGTGCCCCGATTATGGTAGTAGCGGGGGCAGAGACCCAGTACTTC.